This T cell receptor beta chain is drawn from a study of CD8 T cells in Susac syndrome. Study conclusions and caveats: The study acknowledged a relatively small number of individuals in its TCR sequencing and HLA analysis.

RNA amounts of about 0.5 to 1 ug underwent reverse transcription with random hexamers. MiXCR was run by TCRdb on the immunoSEQ multiplex PCR reads, yielding one entry per CDR3 protein. The sample lists hundreds of thousands of distinct CDR3 sequences; about 94% were seen once. Sequencing of TCR beta was performed on blood CD8+ and CD4+ T cells. V gave up 3 bases and J gave up 8 bases, with 13 bases separating them. The germline V gene encodes CDR1 LNHDA and CDR2 SQIVND (reference sequence). CDR3 length: 14 amino acids. On this clonotype: Its matching antigen is unknown.

What was sequenced was CD4+ T cells from PBMCs. This clonotype was obtained from a human donor with multiple sclerosis. The chain is built from TRBV19 and TRBJ1-4; unclear D gene. The chain's CDR3 is CASSIRHGNEKLFF. CDR3 bases: TGTGCCAGTAGTATTCGACACGGAAACGAAAAACTGTTTTTT.